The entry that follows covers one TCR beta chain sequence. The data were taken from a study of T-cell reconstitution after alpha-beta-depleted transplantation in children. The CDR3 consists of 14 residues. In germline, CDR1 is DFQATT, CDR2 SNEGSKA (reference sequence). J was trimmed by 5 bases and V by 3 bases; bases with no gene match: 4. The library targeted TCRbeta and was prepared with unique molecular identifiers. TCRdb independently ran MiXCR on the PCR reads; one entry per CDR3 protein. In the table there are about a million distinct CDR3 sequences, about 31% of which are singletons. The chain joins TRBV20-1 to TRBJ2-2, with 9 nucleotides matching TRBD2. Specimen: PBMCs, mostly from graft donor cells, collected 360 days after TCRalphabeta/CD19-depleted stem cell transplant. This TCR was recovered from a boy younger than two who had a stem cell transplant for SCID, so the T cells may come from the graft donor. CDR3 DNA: TGCAGTGCTAGGGAGCGGGGGGTTACCGGGGAGCTGTTTTTT. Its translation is CSARERGVTGELFF.